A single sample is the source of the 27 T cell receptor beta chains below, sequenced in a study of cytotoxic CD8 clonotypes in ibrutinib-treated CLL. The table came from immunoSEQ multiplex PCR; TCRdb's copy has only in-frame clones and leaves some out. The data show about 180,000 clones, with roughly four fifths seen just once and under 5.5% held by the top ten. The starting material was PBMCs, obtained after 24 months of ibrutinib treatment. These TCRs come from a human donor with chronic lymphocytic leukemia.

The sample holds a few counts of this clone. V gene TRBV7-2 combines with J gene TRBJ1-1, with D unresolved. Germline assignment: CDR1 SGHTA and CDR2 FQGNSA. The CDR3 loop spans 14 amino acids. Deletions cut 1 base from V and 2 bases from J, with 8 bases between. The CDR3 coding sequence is TGTGCCAGCAGCTTAGGACCAGCCAACACTGAAGCTTTCTTT. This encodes CASSLGPANTEAFF.

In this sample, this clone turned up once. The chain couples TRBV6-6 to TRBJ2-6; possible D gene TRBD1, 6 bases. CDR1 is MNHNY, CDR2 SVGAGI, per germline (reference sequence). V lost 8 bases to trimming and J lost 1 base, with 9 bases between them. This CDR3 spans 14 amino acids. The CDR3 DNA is TGTGCCAGCCAACAGGGATCTGGGGCCAACGTCCTGACTTTC. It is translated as CASQQGSGANVLTF.

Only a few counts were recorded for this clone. This CDR3 reads CASSYDRMSPLHF. CDR3 DNA sequence: TGTGCCAGCAGTTACGATAGGATGTCACCCCTCCACTTT. The chain is built from TRBV6-5 and TRBJ1-6; D not resolved. V dropped 2 bases and J dropped 10 bases, with 9 bases sitting between them. Germline assignment: CDR1 MNHEY and CDR2 SVGAGI. The length of the CDR3 is 13 residues.

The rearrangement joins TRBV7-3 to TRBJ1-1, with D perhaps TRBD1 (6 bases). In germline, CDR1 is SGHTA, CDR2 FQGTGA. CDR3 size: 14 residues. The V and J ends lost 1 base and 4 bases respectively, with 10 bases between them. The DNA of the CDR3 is TGTGCCAGCAGCTTAATTCCGGGGGCCACTGAAGCTTTCTTT. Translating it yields CASSLIPGATEAFF.

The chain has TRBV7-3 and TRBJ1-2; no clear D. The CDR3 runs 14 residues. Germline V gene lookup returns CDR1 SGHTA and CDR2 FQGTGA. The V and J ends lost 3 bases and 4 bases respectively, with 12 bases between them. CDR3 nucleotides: TGTGCCAGCAGCTTCGGGGAAACGAGCTATGGCTACACCTTC. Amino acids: CASSFGETSYGYTF.

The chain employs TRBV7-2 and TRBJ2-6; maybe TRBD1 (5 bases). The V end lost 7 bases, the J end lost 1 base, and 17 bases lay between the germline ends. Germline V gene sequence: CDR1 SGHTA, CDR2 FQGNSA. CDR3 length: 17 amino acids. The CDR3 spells CASKAGNPISGANVLTF. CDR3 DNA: TGTGCCAGCAAGGCAGGGAACCCAATTTCTGGGGCCAACGTCCTGACTTTC.

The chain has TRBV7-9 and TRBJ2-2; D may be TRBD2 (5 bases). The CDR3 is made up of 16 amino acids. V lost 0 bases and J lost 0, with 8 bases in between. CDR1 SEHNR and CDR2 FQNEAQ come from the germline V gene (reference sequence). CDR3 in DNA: TGTGCCAGCAGCTTAGCGAGGGCAGCGAACACCGGGGAGCTGTTTTTT. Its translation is CASSLARAANTGELFF.

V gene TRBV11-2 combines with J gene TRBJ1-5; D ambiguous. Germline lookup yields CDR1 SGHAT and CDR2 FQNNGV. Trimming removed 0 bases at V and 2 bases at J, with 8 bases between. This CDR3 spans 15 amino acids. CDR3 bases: TGTGCCAGCAGCTTAGAGGGTAGACGCAATCAGCCCCAGCATTTT. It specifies CASSLEGRRNQPQHF.

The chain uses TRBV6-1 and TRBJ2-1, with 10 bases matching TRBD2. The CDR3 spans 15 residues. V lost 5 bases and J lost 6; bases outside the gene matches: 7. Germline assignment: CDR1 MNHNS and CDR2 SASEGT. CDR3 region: CASSLAGAPSNEQFF. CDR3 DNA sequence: TGTGCCAGCAGTCTAGCGGGGGCGCCCAGCAATGAGCAGTTCTTC.

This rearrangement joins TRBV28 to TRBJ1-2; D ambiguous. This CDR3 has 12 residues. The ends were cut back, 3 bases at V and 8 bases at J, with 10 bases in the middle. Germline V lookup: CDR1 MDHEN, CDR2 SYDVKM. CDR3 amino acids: CASSFPGKGYTF. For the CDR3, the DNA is TGTGCCAGCAGTTTCCCGGGAAAAGGCTACACCTTC.

CDR3 in amino acids: CASSQAVSGNTIYF. For the CDR3, the DNA is TGTGCCAGCAGCCAAGCAGTGTCTGGAAACACCATATATTTT. This chain uses TRBV5-4 with TRBJ1-3; D unresolved. Trimming removed 4 bases from V and 1 base from J, with 9 bases in between. Germline V gene lookup returns CDR1 SGHNT and CDR2 YYREEE (reference sequence). The CDR3 consists of 14 residues.

The CDR3 nucleotides read TGTGCCGTCATCGGGACCTACGCTGGGGCCAACGTCCTGACTTTC. Protein product: CAVIGTYAGANVLTF. The J gene is TRBJ2-6, the V gene TRBV28, with D perhaps being TRBD1 or TRBD2 (5 bases each). Germline V gene sequence: CDR1 MDHEN, CDR2 SYDVKM. This CDR3 contains 15 residues. V lost 11 bases, J lost 2 bases, and 16 bases lay in between.

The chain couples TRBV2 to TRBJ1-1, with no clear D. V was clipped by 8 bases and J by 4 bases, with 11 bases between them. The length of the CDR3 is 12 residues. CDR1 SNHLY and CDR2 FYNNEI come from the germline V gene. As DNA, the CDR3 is TGTGCCAGCCTCATAGGAATCACTGAAGCTTTCTTT. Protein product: CASLIGITEAFF.

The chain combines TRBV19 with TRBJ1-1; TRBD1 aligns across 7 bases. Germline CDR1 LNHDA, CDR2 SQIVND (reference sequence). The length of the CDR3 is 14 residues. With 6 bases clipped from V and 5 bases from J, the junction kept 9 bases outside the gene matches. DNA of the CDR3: TGTGCCAGTAGGGGGGCAGGGGGAATGACTGAAGCTTTCTTT. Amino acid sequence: CASRGAGGMTEAFF. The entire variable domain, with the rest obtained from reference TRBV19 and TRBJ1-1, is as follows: DGGITQSPKYLFRKEGQNVTLSCEQNLNHDAMYWYRQDPGQGLRLIYYSQIVNDFQKGDIAEGYSVSREKKESFPLTVTSAQKNPTAFYLCASRGAGGMTEAFFGQGTRLTVV.

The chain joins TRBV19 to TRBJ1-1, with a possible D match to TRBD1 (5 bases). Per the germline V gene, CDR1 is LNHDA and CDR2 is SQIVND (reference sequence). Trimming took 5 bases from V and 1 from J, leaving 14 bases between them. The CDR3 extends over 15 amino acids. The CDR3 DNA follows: TGTGCCAGTAGTTCCCCGGGACTGGGGAACACTGAAGCTTTCTTT. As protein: CASSSPGLGNTEAFF.

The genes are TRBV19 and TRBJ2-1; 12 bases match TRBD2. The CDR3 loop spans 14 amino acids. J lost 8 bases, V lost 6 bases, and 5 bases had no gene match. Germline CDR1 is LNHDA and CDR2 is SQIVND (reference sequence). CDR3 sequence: CASRRTSGNDEQFF. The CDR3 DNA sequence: TGTGCCAGTAGGCGGACTAGCGGGAATGATGAGCAGTTCTTC.

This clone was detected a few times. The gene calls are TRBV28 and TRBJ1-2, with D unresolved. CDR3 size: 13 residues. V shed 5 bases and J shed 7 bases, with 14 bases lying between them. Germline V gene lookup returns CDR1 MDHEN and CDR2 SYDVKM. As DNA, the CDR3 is TGTGCCAGCAGTCGCTTTTCTAGGTCTGGCTACACCTTC. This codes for CASSRFSRSGYTF.

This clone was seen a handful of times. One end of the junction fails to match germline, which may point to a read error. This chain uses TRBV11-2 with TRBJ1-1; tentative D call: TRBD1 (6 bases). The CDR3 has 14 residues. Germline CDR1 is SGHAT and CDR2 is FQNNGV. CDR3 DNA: TGTGCCAGCACCAGACGGGACACACCTCTGATGGTTTGGTTT. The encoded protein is CASTRRDTPLMVWF.

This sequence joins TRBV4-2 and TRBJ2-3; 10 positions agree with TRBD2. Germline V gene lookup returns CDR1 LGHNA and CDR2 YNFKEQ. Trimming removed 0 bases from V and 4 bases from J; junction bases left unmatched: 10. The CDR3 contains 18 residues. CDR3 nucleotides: TGTGCCAGCAGCCAAGATCGGGCTAGCGGGAGTTGGGCAGATACGCAGTATTTT. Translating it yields CASSQDRASGSWADTQYF.

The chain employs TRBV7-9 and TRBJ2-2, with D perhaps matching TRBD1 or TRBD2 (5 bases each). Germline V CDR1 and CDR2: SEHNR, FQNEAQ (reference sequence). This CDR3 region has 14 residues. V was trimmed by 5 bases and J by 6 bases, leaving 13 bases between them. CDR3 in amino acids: CASSPRAGAGELFF. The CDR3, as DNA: TGTGCCAGCAGCCCCAGGGCCGGGGCCGGGGAGCTGTTTTTT.

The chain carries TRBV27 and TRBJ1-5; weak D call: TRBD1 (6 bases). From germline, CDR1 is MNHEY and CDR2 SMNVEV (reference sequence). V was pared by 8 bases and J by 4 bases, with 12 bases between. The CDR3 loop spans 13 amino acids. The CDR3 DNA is TGTGCCAGCGGCCAGGGGCGTAATCAGCCCCAGCATTTT. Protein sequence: CASGQGRNQPQHF.

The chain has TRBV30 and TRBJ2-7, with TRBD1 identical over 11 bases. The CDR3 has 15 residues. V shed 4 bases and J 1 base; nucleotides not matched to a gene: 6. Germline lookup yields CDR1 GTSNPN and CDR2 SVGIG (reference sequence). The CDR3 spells CAWNPGQGGSYEQYF. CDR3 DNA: TGTGCCTGGAACCCGGGACAGGGGGGGTCCTACGAGCAGTACTTC.

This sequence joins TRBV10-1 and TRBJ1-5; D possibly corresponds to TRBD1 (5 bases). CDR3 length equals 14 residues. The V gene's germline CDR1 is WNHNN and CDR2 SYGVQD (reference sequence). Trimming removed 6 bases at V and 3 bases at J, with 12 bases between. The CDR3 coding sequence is TGCGCCAGCAGGGACGACAGACTCAATCAGCCCCAGCATTTT. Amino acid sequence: CASRDDRLNQPQHF.

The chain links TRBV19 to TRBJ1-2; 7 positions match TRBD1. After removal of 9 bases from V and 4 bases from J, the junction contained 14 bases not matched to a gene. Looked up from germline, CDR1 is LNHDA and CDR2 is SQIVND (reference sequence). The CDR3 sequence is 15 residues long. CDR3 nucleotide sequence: TGTGCCAGCCGAATCACCGGGACAGTACTCTATGGCTACACCTTC. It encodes CASRITGTVLYGYTF.

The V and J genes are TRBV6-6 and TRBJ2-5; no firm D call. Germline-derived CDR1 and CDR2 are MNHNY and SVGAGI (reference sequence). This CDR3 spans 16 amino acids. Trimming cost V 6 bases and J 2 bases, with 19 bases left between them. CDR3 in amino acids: CASSSVVVKGQETQYF. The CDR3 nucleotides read TGTGCCAGCAGCTCCGTAGTGGTTAAGGGACAAGAGACCCAGTACTTC.

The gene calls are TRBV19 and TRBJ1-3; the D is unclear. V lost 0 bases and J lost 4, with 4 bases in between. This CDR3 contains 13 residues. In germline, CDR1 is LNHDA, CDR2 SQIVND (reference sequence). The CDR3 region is CASSIDYGNTIYF. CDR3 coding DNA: TGTGCCAGTAGTATAGACTACGGAAACACCATATATTTT.

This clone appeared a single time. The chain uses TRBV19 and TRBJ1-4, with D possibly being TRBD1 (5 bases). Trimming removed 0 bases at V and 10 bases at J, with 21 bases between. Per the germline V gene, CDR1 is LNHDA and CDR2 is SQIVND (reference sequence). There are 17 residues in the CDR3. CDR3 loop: CASSIDRGAGKGVKLFF. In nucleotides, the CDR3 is TGTGCCAGTAGTATAGACCGCGGGGCAGGGAAAGGAGTAAAACTGTTTTTT.